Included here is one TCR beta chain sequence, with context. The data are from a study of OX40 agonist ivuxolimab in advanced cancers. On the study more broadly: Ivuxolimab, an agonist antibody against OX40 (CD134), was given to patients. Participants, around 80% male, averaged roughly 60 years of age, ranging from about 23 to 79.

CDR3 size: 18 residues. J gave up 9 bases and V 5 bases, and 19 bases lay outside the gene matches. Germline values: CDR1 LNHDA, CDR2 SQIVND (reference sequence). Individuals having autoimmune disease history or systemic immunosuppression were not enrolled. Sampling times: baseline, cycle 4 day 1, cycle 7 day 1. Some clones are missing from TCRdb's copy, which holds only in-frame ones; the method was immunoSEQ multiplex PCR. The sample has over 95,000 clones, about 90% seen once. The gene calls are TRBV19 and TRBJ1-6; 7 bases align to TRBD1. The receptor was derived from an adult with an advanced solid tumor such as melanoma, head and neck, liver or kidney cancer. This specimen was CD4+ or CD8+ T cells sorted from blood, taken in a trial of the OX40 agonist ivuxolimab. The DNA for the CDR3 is TGTGCCAGTAGTGTACCGCTCGGGACAGTTGGCATGGGTTCACCCCTCCACTTT. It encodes CASSVPLGTVGMGSPLHF.